This TCR beta chain derives from a study of CD8+CD57+ T cells in acquired aplastic anemia. In the study overall: The average for DNA from sorted CD4+ and CD8+ cells was about 3.3 ug. CD4+ reads averaged around 9.9 million in healthy donors.

This clonotype was seen many times. Its specificity is not known. General study points: Researchers reported that CD8+ Simpson's diversity was not significantly different in patients versus controls.

Genomic DNA, serving as template, underwent TCR beta VDJ and CDR3 profiling. TCRdb re-called the reads through MiXCR, storing one row per CDR3 protein. The repertoire has under 150,000 distinct CDR3 sequences, around 41% of them found once; the top ten carry roughly 8.4%. The V end was cut by 5 bases, the J end by 0 bases, with 17 bases between. This CDR3 region has 17 residues. Sequenced: sorted CD4+, CD8+, or CD8+CD57+ T cells (not recorded which) from PBMCs. The rearrangement joins TRBV12-3 or TRBV12-4 to TRBJ1-5; a possible D gene is TRBD1 (5 bases). This receptor was identified in a human donor in good health, serving as a control. The CDR3 DNA reads as TGTGCCAGCAGTCCCCCCCATGGGACTTATAGCAATCAGCCCCAGCATTTT. It encodes CASSPPHGTYSNQPQHF.